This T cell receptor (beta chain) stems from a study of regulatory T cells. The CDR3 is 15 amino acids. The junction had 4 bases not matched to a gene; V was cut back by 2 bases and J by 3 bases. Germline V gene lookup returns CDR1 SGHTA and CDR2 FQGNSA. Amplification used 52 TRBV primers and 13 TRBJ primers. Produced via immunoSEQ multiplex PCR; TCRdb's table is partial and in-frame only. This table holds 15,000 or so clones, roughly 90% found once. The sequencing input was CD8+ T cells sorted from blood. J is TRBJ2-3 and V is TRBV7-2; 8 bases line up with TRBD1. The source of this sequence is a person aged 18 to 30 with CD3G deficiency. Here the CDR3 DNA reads TGTGCCAGCAGCTTATGGGACAGGTGGACAGATACGCAGTATTTT. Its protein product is CASSLWDRWTDTQYF.